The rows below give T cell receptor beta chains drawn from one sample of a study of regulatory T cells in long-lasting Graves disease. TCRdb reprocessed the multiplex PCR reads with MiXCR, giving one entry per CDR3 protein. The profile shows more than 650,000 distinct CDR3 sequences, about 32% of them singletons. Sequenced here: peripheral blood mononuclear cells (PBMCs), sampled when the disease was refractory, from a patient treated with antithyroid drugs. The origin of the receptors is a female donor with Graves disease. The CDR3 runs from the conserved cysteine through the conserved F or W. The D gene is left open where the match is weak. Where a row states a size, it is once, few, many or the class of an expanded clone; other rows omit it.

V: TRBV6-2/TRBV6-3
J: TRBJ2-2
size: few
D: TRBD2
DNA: TGTGCCGGACGGACTAGCGGGAGTTTCGGGGAGCTGTTTTTT
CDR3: CAGRTSGSFGELFF

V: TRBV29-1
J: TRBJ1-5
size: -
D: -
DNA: TGCAGCGTTGCCCAAGGAGGGGGTAGCAATCAGCCCCAGCATTTT
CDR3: CSVAQGGGSNQPQHF

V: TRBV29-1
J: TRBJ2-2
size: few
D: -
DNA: TGCAGCGTTGTTAGGGGAACCGGGGAGCTGTTTTTT
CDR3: CSVVRGTGELFF

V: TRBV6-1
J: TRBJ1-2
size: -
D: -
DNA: TGTGCCAGCAGCGAGGACATACGGAGCGGCTACACCTTC
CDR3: CASSEDIRSGYTF

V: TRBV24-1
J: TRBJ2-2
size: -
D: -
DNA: TGTGCCACCAGTGGTGCAATTCGGGGGCGAGCGAACACCGGGGAGCTGTTTTTT
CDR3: CATSGAIRGRANTGELFF

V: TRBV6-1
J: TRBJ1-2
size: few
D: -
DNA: TGTGCCAGCAGTCAGACAGTACCGGGGGGCTACACCTTC
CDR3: CASSQTVPGGYTF

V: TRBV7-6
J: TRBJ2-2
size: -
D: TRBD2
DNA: TGTGCCAGCAGCTTAGATAGCGGGAGGGCCGTCGGGGAGCTGTTTTTT
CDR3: CASSLDSGRAVGELFF

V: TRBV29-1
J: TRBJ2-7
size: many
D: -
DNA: TGCAGCGTTGACAGCGGGCACGAGCAGTACTTC
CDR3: CSVDSGHEQYF

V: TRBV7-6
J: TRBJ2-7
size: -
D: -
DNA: TGTGCCAGCAGCTTAGCCAACGCCGGGGATTTCTACGAGCAGTACTTC
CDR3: CASSLANAGDFYEQYF

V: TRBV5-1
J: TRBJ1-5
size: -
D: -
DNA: TGCGCCAGCAGCGGAGAAAAGGGTGGCAATCAGCCCCAGCATTTT
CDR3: CASSGEKGGNQPQHF

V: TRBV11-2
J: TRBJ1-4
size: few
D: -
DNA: TGTGCCAGCAGCTTAACGGGCGGGCGGGGAGAAAAACTGTTTTTT
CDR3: CASSLTGGRGEKLFF

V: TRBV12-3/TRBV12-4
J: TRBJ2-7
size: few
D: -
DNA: TGTGCCAGCAGCCTGGGGGACGCAGGAACCCACGAGCAGTACTTC
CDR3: CASSLGDAGTHEQYF

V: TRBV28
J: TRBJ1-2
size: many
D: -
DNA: TGTGCCAGCAGTCCCAACCGGGACACACATGGCTACACCTTC
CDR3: CASSPNRDTHGYTF

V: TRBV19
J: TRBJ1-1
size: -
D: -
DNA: TGTGCCAGTAGTATGGGGGGCCCTGAAGCTTTCTTT
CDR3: CASSMGGPEAFF

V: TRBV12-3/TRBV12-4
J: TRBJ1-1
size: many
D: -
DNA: TGTGCCAGCAGTTTTGGGAGAGAAGCTTTCTTT
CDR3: CASSFGREAFF

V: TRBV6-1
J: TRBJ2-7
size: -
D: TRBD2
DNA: TGTGCCAGCAGGGCGGGGGACTTCTCCTACGAGCAGTACTTC
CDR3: CASRAGDFSYEQYF

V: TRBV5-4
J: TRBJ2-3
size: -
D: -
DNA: TGTGCCAGCAGCTTGGTGGGGTTTGGTAGCACAGATACGCAGTATTTT
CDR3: CASSLVGFGSTDTQYF

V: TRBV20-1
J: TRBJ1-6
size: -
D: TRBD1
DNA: TGCAGTGCCCCCGGGGGAGGGGGCGGTAATTCACCCCTCCACTTT
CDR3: CSAPGGGGGNSPLHF

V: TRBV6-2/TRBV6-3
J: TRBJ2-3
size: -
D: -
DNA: TGTGCCAGCAGTTACTCGGGCGGGAATGGAGATACGCAGTATTTT
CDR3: CASSYSGGNGDTQYF

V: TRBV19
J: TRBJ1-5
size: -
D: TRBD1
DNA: TGTGCCAGTAGCGTACAGGGGCCGCGCAATCAGCCCCAGCATTTT
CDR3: CASSVQGPRNQPQHF

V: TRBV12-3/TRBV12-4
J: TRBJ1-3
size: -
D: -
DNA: TGTGCCAGCAATATGGTGGGGGGAAACACCATATATTTT
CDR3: CASNMVGGNTIYF

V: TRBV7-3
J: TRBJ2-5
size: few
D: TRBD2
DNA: TGTGCCAGCAGCAAGACTCTACTAGCGGGAGGACGACAAGAGACCCAGTACTTC
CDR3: CASSKTLLAGGRQETQYF

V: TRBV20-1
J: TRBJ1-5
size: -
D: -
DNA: TGCAGTGCCCGGGGAGGGGCTCAGCCCCAGCATTTT
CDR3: CSARGGAQPQHF